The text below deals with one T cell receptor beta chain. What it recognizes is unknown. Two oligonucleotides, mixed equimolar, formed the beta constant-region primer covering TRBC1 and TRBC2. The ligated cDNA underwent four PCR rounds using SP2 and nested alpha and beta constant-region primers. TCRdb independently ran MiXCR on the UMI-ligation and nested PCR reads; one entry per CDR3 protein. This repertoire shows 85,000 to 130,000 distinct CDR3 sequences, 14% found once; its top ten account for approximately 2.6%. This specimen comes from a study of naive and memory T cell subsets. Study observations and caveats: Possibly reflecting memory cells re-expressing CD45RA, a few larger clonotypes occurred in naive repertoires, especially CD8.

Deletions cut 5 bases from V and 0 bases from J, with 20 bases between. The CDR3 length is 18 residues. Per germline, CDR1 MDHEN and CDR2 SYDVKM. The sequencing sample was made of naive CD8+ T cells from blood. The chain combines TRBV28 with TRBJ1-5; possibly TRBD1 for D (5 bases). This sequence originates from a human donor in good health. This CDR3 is CASSKTYQGLYSNQPQHF. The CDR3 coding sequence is TGTGCCAGCAGTAAAACCTACCAGGGATTATATAGCAATCAGCCCCAGCATTTT. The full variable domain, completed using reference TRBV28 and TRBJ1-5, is DVKVTQSSRYLVKRTGEKVFLECVQDMDHENMFWYRQDPGLGLRLIYFSYDVKMKEKGDIPEGYSVSREKKERFSLILESASTNQTSMYLCASSKTYQGLYSNQPQHFGDGTRLSIL.